This entry lists 5 T cell receptor beta chains sequenced from one sample in a study of patients and donors after allogeneic stem cell transplantation. TCRdb itself ran the RT-PCR reads through MiXCR, one entry per CDR3 protein. The sample consists of about 96,000 distinct CDR3 sequences, roughly 52% of them appearing once. Sequenced material: blood, either unsorted or a sorted T cell fraction (not recorded which). Source of these receptors: a human donor who was either an allogeneic HSCT recipient or a stem cell or donor lymphocyte infusion donor (not recorded which). It is not recorded whose cells these are; they may come from a transplant donor.

This clonotype was picked up a small number of times. The CDR3 coding sequence is TGTGCCAGCAGCTGGACCTGGGGGAGCAATCAGCCCCAGCATTTT. Translated, it gives CASSWTWGSNQPQHF. The chain combines TRBV27 with TRBJ1-5; weak D call: TRBD1 (5 bases). The germline V gene has CDR1 MNHEY and CDR2 SMNVEV (reference sequence). This CDR3 spans 15 amino acids. With 6 bases removed from V and 1 base from J, the gap between germline ends came to 13 bases.

The chain couples TRBV6-2 or TRBV6-3 to TRBJ1-2; D remains unclear. Germline lookup yields CDR1 MNHEY and CDR2 SVGEGT. V dropped 7 bases and J dropped 8 bases, with 5 bases sitting between them. The length of the CDR3 is 9 residues. For the CDR3, the DNA is TGTGCCAGCACGACGGGCTACACCTTC. Encoded protein: CASTTGYTF.

This clonotype has more than one count but fewer than ten. J is TRBJ1-5 and V is TRBV5-6; D is possibly TRBD1 (5 bases). V lost 1 base to trimming and J lost 1 base, with 9 bases between them. CDR3 length: 15 residues. Germline CDR1 is SGHDT and CDR2 is YYEEEE. The CDR3 is CASSLRQGSNQPQHF. The CDR3 nucleotides are TGTGCCAGCAGCTTGCGGCAGGGAAGCAATCAGCCCCAGCATTTT.

The chain links TRBV6-2 or TRBV6-3 to TRBJ1-5; D gene uncertain. Trimming removed 5 bases from V and 2 bases from J, with 16 bases in between. The CDR3 is 16 amino acids. Per germline, CDR1 MNHEY and CDR2 SVGEGT. CDR3 amino acids: CASSGHLAFRNQPQHF. DNA for the CDR3: TGTGCCAGCAGTGGCCACTTGGCATTTCGCAATCAGCCCCAGCATTTT.

The chain is built from TRBV2 and TRBJ1-6; no clear D gene. With 4 bases removed from V and 10 bases from J, the gap between germline ends came to 5 bases. This CDR3 region has 11 residues. Per the germline V gene, CDR1 is SNHLY and CDR2 is FYNNEI. CDR3 DNA sequence: TGTGCCAGCAGTGTGGAATCACCCCTCCACTTT. Its protein product is CASSVESPLHF. The full variable domain, rest sourced from reference TRBV2 and TRBJ1-6, is EPEVTQTPSHQVTQMGQEVILRCVPISNHLYFYWYRQILGQKVEFLVSFYNNEISEKSEIFDDQFSVERPDGSNFTLKIRSTKLEDSAMYFCASSVESPLHFGNGTRLTVT.